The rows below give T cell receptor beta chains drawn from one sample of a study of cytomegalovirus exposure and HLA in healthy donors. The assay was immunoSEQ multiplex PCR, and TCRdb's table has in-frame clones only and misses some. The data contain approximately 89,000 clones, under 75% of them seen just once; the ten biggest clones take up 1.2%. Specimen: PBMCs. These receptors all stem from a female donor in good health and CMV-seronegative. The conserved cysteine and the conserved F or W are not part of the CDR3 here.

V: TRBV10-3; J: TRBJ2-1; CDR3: AAAGTSGGDEQF
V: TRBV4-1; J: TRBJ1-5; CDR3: ASSQSGNQPQH
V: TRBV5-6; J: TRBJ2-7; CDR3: ASSPTGAYEQY
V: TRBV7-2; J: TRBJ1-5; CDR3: ASSLGDRSNQPQH
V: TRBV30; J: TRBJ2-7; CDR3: AWSVTLGRAGAHYEQY
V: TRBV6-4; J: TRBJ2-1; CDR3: ASPPERGGSYNEQF
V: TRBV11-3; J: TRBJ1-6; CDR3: ASSQGVSPLH
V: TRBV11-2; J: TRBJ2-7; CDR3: ASSPQGQGAYEQY
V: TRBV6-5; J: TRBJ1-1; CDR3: ASSFDTALTEAF
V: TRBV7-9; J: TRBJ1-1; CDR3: ASSPVPGTGGTEAF
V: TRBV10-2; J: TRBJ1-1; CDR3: ASSRTQGNTEAF
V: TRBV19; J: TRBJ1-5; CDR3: ASSILQGSNQPQH
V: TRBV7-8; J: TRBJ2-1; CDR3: ASSLQGAAYNEQF
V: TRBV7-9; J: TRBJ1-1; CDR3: ASSSDRGSSTEAF
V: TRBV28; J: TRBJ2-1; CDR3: ASRLTSGSYDEQF
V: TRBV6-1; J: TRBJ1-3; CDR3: ASRREELPGNTIY
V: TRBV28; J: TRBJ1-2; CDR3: ASSKQGARYGYT
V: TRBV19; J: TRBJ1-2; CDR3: ASSIGQGGTYGYT
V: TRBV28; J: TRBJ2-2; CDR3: ASNGAGVTGELF
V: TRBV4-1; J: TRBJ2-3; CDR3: ASSQEPRPGWTDTQY
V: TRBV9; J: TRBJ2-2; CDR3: ASSPGTPNTGELF
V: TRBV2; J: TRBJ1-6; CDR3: ASRPYREGNSPLH
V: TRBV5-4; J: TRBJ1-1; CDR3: ASSSWTQNTEAF
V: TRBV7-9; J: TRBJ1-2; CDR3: ASSLASTGKGYT
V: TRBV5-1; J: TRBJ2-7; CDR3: ASSLAGEGYEQY
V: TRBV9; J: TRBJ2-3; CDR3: ASSGAGGADTQY
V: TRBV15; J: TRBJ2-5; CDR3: ATSRVATGEETQY
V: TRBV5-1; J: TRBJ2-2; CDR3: ASSSHVAGTRELF
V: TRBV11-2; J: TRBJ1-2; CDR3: ASSPSGIERGGYT
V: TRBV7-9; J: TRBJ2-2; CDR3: ASSLQAGGELF
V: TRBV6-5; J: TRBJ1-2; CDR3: ASGQLGYGYT
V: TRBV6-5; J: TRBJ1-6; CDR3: ASRWTGTGSSPLH
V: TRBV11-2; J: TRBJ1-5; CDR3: ASSKQGVNQPQH
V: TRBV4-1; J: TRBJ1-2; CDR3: ASSQEGREWNGYT
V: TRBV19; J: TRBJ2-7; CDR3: ASSPTDRGSYEQY
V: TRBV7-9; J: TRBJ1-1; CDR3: ASSPTAATEAF
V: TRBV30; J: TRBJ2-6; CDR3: DWRRGTVTSGANVLT
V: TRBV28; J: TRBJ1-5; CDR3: ASRDRAGYQPQH
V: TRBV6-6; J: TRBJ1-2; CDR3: ASSYPGQGHPHGYT
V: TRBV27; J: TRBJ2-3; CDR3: ASSLSYTDTQY
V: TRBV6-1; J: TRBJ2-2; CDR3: ASGTSGYTGELF
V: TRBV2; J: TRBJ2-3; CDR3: ASSGQGAQIDTQY
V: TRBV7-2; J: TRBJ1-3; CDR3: ASSFGLRRGNTIY
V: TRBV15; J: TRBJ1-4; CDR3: ATSGSRGEKLF
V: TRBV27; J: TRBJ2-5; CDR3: ASSSPPQETQY
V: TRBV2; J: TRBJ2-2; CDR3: ASMTETGAGELF
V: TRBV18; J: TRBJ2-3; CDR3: ASSAGLAGDGRVADTQY
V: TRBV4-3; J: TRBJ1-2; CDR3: ASSPTGQGVFYGYT
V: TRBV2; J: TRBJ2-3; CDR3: ASSHQLAGETDTQY